A single sample is the source of the 20 T cell receptor beta chains below, sequenced in a study of blood T cell repertoires in COVID-19. Assay used: immunoSEQ multiplex PCR; TCRdb lists only in-frame clones, some missing. The sample records 250,000 to 350,000 clones, 75% to 90% being singletons. Sequencing was carried out using peripheral blood. The origin of the receptors is a woman in her sixties or seventies with COVID-19, enrolled during active disease.

The chain employs TRBV6-1 and TRBJ1-1, with D perhaps matching TRBD1 (5 bases). Trimming shortened V by 2 bases and J by 4 bases, and 14 bases separated the two germline ends. The V gene's germline CDR1 is MNHNS and CDR2 SASEGT. The CDR3 has 15 residues. CDR3 region: CASSETPRQGTEAFF. CDR3 nucleotide sequence: TGTGCCAGCAGTGAAACGCCCCGGCAGGGCACTGAAGCTTTCTTT.

This clone showed up just a few times. The rearrangement uses TRBV4-1 and TRBJ2-7; 11 bases are a match to TRBD2. Trimming cost V 3 bases and J 1 base; bases outside gene matches: 8. CDR3 length: 17 amino acids. Germline V lookup: CDR1 MGHRA, CDR2 YSYEKL. CDR3 sequence reads: CASSHLLAGENSYEQYF. The CDR3 region has the DNA TGCGCCAGCAGCCATTTACTAGCGGGGGAGAATTCCTACGAGCAGTACTTC.

The chain employs TRBV7-9 and TRBJ1-4; D is undetermined. V dropped 7 bases and J dropped 3 bases, with 24 bases sitting between them. Per the germline V gene, CDR1 is SEHNR and CDR2 is FQNEAQ (reference sequence). The length of the CDR3 is 18 residues. The CDR3 region is CASTNRWEGQRSNEKLFF. In DNA, the CDR3 is TGTGCCAGCACCAACCGATGGGAGGGTCAAAGGTCTAATGAAAAACTGTTTTTT.

This rearrangement joins TRBV2 to TRBJ1-6, with TRBD1 matching over 7 bases. The CDR3 consists of 17 residues. CDR1 and CDR2 from the germline V gene are SNHLY and FYNNEI. J lost 2 bases, V lost 2 bases, and 6 bases had no gene match. The CDR3 sequence: CASSEYTGVTYNSPLHF. CDR3 DNA: TGTGCCAGCAGTGAATATACAGGGGTAACCTATAATTCACCCCTCCACTTT.

The rearrangement joins TRBV28 to TRBJ1-6, with 10 bases aligning to TRBD1. The CDR3 has 15 amino acids. The V segment lost 5 bases and the J segment 10 bases; nucleotides outside the gene matches: 8. In germline, CDR1 is MDHEN, CDR2 SYDVKM. The CDR3 here is CASSRDRGPGSPLHF. The CDR3 bases are TGTGCCAGCAGTCGCGACAGGGGGCCTGGATCACCCCTCCACTTT.

The V call is TRBV2, the J call TRBJ2-3, with TRBD2 matching over 11 bases. V trimming: 8 bases; J trimming: 8 bases; junction bases outside the gene matches: 21. The length of the CDR3 is 18 residues. In germline, CDR1 is SNHLY, CDR2 FYNNEI. The CDR3 coding sequence is TGTGCCAGCGCGACATTCGGGGGCGCTAGCGGGGGGATCTCTACGCAGTATTTT. Translating gives CASATFGGASGGISTQYF.

This chain joins TRBV10-1 and TRBJ1-6; D gene uncertain. In germline, CDR1 is WNHNN, CDR2 SYGVQD (reference sequence). The CDR3 contains 13 residues. V was clipped by 9 bases and J by 9 bases, with 15 bases between them. The chain's CDR3 is CASLLAGSSPLHF. DNA of the CDR3: TGCGCCAGTCTCCTTGCGGGGAGTTCACCCCTCCACTTT.

The chain recombines TRBV19 with TRBJ2-7; 7 bases agree with TRBD2. The CDR3 length is 16 residues. Germline values: CDR1 LNHDA, CDR2 SQIVND (reference sequence). The trim removed 4 bases at V and 0 bases at J, leaving 9 bases unmatched. In DNA, the CDR3 is TGTGCCAGTAGTACGAGACAGCGGGGAAACTCCTACGAGCAGTACTTC. Translating it yields CASSTRQRGNSYEQYF.

V usage is TRBV6-4 and J usage is TRBJ2-6; a weak D match, TRBD1 (6 bases). Per germline, CDR1 MRHNA and CDR2 SNTAGT. The CDR3 contains 15 residues. The V and J ends lost 3 bases and 3 bases respectively, with 9 bases between them. As DNA, the CDR3 is TGTGCCAGCAGTGAAGGGGGTGGTGGGGCCAACGTCCTGACTTTC. Translating it yields CASSEGGGGANVLTF.

The rearrangement uses TRBV11-2 and TRBJ1-5; D is ambiguous. Germline loops: CDR1 SGHAT, CDR2 FQNNGV. V shed 0 bases and J shed 4 bases, with 4 bases lying between them. This CDR3 is built from 13 residues. The CDR3 DNA reads TGTGCCAGCAGCTTAGACAGGAATCAGCCCCAGCATTTT. Translating gives CASSLDRNQPQHF.

This rearrangement joins TRBV4-1 to TRBJ2-3; unclear D gene. CDR1 MGHRA and CDR2 YSYEKL come from the germline V gene. Trimming cost V 1 base and J 1 base, with 12 bases left between them. The CDR3 totals 16 residues. The CDR3 sequence: CASSQGERSGTDTQYF. The DNA for the CDR3 is TGCGCCAGCAGCCAAGGTGAGAGGAGCGGCACAGATACGCAGTATTTT.

This clone was seen a few times. V gene TRBV5-1 combines with J gene TRBJ1-5; D call uncertain. V dropped 1 base and J dropped 7 bases, with 12 bases sitting between them. Germline CDR1 and CDR2: SGHRS and YFSETQ. The CDR3 contains 14 residues. DNA of the CDR3: TGCGCCAGCAGCTTGAGAGGAGAAGCCCAGCCCCAGCATTTT. This codes for CASSLRGEAQPQHF.

This clone appeared once. CDR3 sequence (DNA): TGTGCCACCAGTTCCGGGAGTTCCTCACTCTCTGGGGCCAACGTCCTGACTTTC. It specifies CATSSGSSSLSGANVLTF. The chain couples TRBV24-1 to TRBJ2-6; TRBD2 is a possible D gene (6 bases). Germline assignment: CDR1 KGHDR and CDR2 SFDVKD. The CDR3 has 18 amino acids. Trimming shortened V by 6 bases and J by 0 bases, and 17 bases separated the two germline ends.

The rearrangement links TRBV11-2 to TRBJ2-7; 10 nucleotides agree with TRBD1. The J segment lost 4 bases and the V segment lost 3 bases, leaving 3 bases of the junction unmatched. The CDR3 covers 14 residues. Germline lookup yields CDR1 SGHAT and CDR2 FQNNGV. The CDR3 loop is CASSLDRGRYEQYF. The CDR3 nucleotides are TGTGCCAGCAGCTTGGACAGGGGGAGGTACGAGCAGTACTTC.

V gene TRBV9 combines with J gene TRBJ2-3, with D unresolved. Germline lookup yields CDR1 SGDLS and CDR2 YYNGEE. V was clipped by 0 bases and J by 4 bases, with 9 bases between them. The CDR3 runs 14 residues. The CDR3 sequence: CASSVGHTADTQYF. The CDR3, as DNA: TGTGCCAGCAGCGTAGGTCACACCGCAGATACGCAGTATTTT.

V is TRBV28 and J is TRBJ1-2; 7 bases agree with TRBD1. CDR1 and CDR2 from the germline V gene are MDHEN and SYDVKM. This CDR3 has 12 amino acids. V shed 5 bases and J 8 bases; nucleotides not matched to a gene: 5. The CDR3 reads CASSPQGGGYTF. DNA for the CDR3: TGTGCCAGCAGTCCCCAGGGGGGCGGCTACACCTTC.

The chain has TRBV4-2 and TRBJ2-4; TRBD2 aligns across 7 bases. The J segment lost 1 base and the V segment lost 2 bases, leaving 5 bases of the junction unmatched. The CDR3 has 16 residues. CDR1 and CDR2 from the germline V gene are LGHNA and YNFKEQ. The CDR3 loop reads CASSQQGGEAKNIQYF. As DNA, the CDR3 is TGTGCCAGCAGCCAACAGGGAGGGGAGGCCAAAAACATTCAGTACTTC.

The chain combines TRBV28 with TRBJ1-6, with D maybe TRBD1 (5 bases). The germline CDR1 and CDR2 sequences are MDHEN and SYDVKM. With 3 bases removed from V and 7 bases from J, the gap between germline ends came to 13 bases. The CDR3 consists of 15 residues. CDR3 sequence (DNA): TGTGCCAGCAGTTTTTTCGGGACTCCCAATTCACCCCTCCACTTT. This codes for CASSFFGTPNSPLHF.

This clone was seen more than once but under ten times. CDR3 in DNA: TGTGCCAGCAGTTTCTGGGGCGGCAATCAGCCCCAGCATTTT. It codes for CASSFWGGNQPQHF. The V gene is TRBV6-6, the J gene TRBJ1-5; possibly TRBD1 for D (5 bases). The CDR3 is 14 residues long. Trimming left V 4 bases short and J 2 bases short, with 9 bases between. Germline V gene sequence: CDR1 MNHNY, CDR2 SVGAGI (reference sequence).

This clone appeared a few times. This sequence joins TRBV30 and TRBJ1-1; D is ambiguous. Germline V gene data show CDR1 as GTSNPN and CDR2 as SVGIG (reference sequence). Trimming shortened V by 0 bases and J by 4 bases, and 12 bases separated the two germline ends. This CDR3 is 14 amino acids long. The CDR3 bases are TGTGCCTGGAGTGTGTGGCTTGCGGGCACTGAAGCTTTCTTT. It codes for CAWSVWLAGTEAFF.